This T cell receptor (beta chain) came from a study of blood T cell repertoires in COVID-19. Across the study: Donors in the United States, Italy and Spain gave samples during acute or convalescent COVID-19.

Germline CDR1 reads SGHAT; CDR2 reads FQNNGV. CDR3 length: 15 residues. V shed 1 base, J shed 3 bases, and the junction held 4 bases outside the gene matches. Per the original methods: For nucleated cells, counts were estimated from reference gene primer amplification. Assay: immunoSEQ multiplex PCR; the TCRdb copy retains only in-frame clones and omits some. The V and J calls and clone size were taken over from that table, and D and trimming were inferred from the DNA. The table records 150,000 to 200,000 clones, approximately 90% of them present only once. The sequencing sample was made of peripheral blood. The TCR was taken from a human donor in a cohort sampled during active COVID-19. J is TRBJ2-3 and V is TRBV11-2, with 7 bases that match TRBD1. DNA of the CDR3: TGTGCCAGCAGCTTAGGACAGGGTAGGACAGATACGCAGTATTTT. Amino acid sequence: CASSLGQGRTDTQYF.